Listed below are T cell receptor beta chains from one sample, sequenced in a study of shared T cell receptors in the human thymus. TCRdb keeps only in-frame clones here, not all; method: immunoSEQ multiplex PCR. The sample lists about 730,000 clones; roughly 85% were seen once. The sample was also reused in another study, on human thymus T cells.

The sample consisted of thymocytes. These receptors all stem from a girl under three years old with a congenital heart defect. CDR3s include the opening cysteine and the closing phenylalanine or tryptophan. A D gene is named only where the DNA matches it firmly. Rows give clone size only sometimes, using once, few, many, or a class for an expanded clone.

CDR3 protein,CDR3 DNA,J gene,V gene,D gene,clone size
CASTLDRDGSEAFF,TGTGCCAGCACCCTGGACAGGGATGGCTCTGAAGCTTTCTTT,TRBJ1-1,TRBV28,TRBD1,NA
CASTSQALAGGSSYEQYF,TGTGCCAGCACCTCACAGGCCCTAGCGGGGGGCAGCTCCTACGAGCAGTACTTC,TRBJ2-7,TRBV2,TRBD2,NA
CASSQSSADTQYF,TGTGCCAGCAGCCAATCTAGCGCAGATACGCAGTATTTT,TRBJ2-3,TRBV7-3,NA,NA
CASSLRTGLWYEQYF,TGTGCCAGCAGCTTACGGACAGGGCTATGGTACGAGCAGTACTTC,TRBJ2-7,TRBV5-8,TRBD1,NA
CASSGPGQGPSPREKLFF,TGTGCCAGCAGCGGGCCGGGACAGGGGCCTTCTCCCCGGGAAAAACTGTTTTTT,TRBJ1-4,TRBV7-9,TRBD1,once
CASIPIQGGSNQPQHF,TGTGCCAGCATTCCAATCCAGGGGGGAAGCAATCAGCCCCAGCATTTT,TRBJ1-5,TRBV28,TRBD1,NA
CASSLGKPDRANGYTF,TGCGCCAGCAGCCTCGGAAAGCCAGACAGGGCAAATGGCTACACCTTC,TRBJ1-2,TRBV5-1,TRBD1,NA
CASSPGQSVLSGQHF,TGTGCCAGCTCACCAGGACAGTCGGTTCTATCGGGGCAGCATTTT,TRBJ1-5,TRBV18,NA,NA
CASSLGTSGLQETQYF,TGTGCCAGCAGCTTAGGTACTAGCGGGTTGCAAGAGACCCAGTACTTC,TRBJ2-5,TRBV7-2,TRBD2,NA
CASSPRQGVGEKLFF,TGTGCCAGCAGCCCCCGACAGGGCGTTGGGGAAAAACTGTTTTTT,TRBJ1-4,TRBV28,TRBD1,NA
CASSLLAGSLDNNEKLFF,TGTGCCAGCAGCTTGCTCGCCGGGAGCCTCGACAATAATGAAAAACTGTTTTTT,TRBJ1-4,TRBV5-5,NA,NA
CATSPMGGYGYTF,TGCGCCACCTCCCCGATGGGGGGCTATGGCTACACCTTC,TRBJ1-2,TRBV4-1,NA,NA
CASSLPGGQGASFF,TGTGCCAGCAGCTTGCCCGGGGGGCAGGGGGCGTCTTTCTTT,TRBJ1-1,TRBV5-4,TRBD1,NA
CASSQVPWTGPNTGELFF,TGTGCCAGCAGCCAAGTTCCGTGGACAGGGCCGAACACCGGGGAGCTGTTTTTT,TRBJ2-2,TRBV14,TRBD1,once
CASSKPHLGQGAAKGQYF,TGTGCCAGCAGCAAGCCCCACCTGGGACAGGGGGCTGCAAAAGGGCAGTATTTT,TRBJ2-3,TRBV21-1,NA,once
CASSLGDRRTGELFF,TGTGCCAGCAGCTTAGGGGACAGGCGGACCGGGGAGCTGTTTTTT,TRBJ2-2,TRBV11-1,TRBD1,once
CASSGFTSGGDTDTQYF,TGTGCCAGCAGTGGGTTTACTAGTGGGGGGGACACAGATACGCAGTATTTT,TRBJ2-3,TRBV2,TRBD2,NA
CASSLAGGVYNEQFF,TGCGCCAGCAGCTTGGCCGGGGGGGTATACAATGAGCAGTTCTTC,TRBJ2-1,TRBV5-1,TRBD2,once
CASSQDTSGGGRTDTQYF,TGCGCCAGCAGCCAAGATACTAGCGGGGGGGGACGCACAGATACGCAGTATTTT,TRBJ2-3,TRBV4-1,TRBD2,NA
CASSVALGRGGSPLHF,TGTGCCAGCAGCGTAGCTCTCGGAAGGGGGGGTTCACCCCTCCACTTT,TRBJ1-6,TRBV9,NA,NA
CASSPLGRSATNEKLFF,TGTGCCAGCTCACCACTAGGCAGGTCCGCAACTAATGAAAAACTGTTTTTT,TRBJ1-4,TRBV18,NA,once
CSVEMAGGTEAFF,TGCAGCGTTGAAATGGCAGGGGGCACTGAAGCTTTCTTT,TRBJ1-1,TRBV29-1,TRBD1,NA
CASSSPDGESNQPQHF,TGTGCCAGCAGCTCGCCGGACGGGGAGAGCAATCAGCCCCAGCATTTT,TRBJ1-5,TRBV7-8,NA,NA
CASSLEGRGQGGLETQYF,TGTGCCAGCAGCTTAGAAGGGAGGGGACAGGGAGGTCTGGAGACCCAGTACTTC,TRBJ2-5,TRBV7-9,TRBD1,NA
CAGLEDTGNYGYTF,TGTGCCGGGCTAGAGGACACCGGTAACTATGGCTACACCTTC,TRBJ1-2,TRBV6-4,NA,NA
CASSESGSGFNEQFF,TGTGCCAGCAGTGAATCAGGGTCTGGGTTCAATGAGCAGTTCTTC,TRBJ2-1,TRBV2,NA,once
CASSSRQVQSHGYTF,TGTGCCAGCAGTTCGCGACAGGTACAGTCCCATGGCTACACCTTC,TRBJ1-2,TRBV28,NA,NA
CASQERINTEAFF,TGCGCCAGCCAAGAGAGGATTAACACTGAAGCTTTCTTT,TRBJ1-1,TRBV10-2,NA,NA
CASSQVTASNTEAFF,TGCGCCAGCAGCCAAGTCACAGCTTCGAACACTGAAGCTTTCTTT,TRBJ1-1,TRBV4-3,NA,once
CATIPGQGFGYTF,TGTGCCACCATCCCGGGACAGGGATTTGGCTACACCTTC,TRBJ1-2,TRBV27,TRBD1,NA
CASSLIRQGVSEQYF,TGTGCCAGCAGCTTAATTCGACAGGGGGTGTCCGAGCAGTACTTC,TRBJ2-7,TRBV11-2,TRBD1,NA
CASTPRGAYEQYF,TGTGCCAGCACCCCGCGGGGGGCCTACGAGCAGTACTTC,TRBJ2-7,TRBV2,TRBD2,few
CASSGGTSGVTDTQYF,TGTGCCAGCAGCGGAGGGACTAGCGGGGTCACAGATACGCAGTATTTT,TRBJ2-3,TRBV9,TRBD2,NA
CASSSGLAKNIQYF,TGTGCCAGCAGTTCGGGTCTGGCCAAAAACATTCAGTACTTC,TRBJ2-4,TRBV28,NA,once
CASSARGVYGYTF,TGTGCCAGCAGTGCCAGGGGGGTCTATGGCTACACCTTC,TRBJ1-2,TRBV6-5,TRBD1,NA
CSVEDLPRQGRHYGYTF,TGCAGCGTTGAAGATCTTCCCCGACAGGGGAGGCACTATGGCTACACCTTC,TRBJ1-2,TRBV29-1,TRBD1,NA
CASSLRSGYDFQETQYF,TGTGCCAGCAGCTTACGGTCGGGGTATGACTTTCAAGAGACCCAGTACTTC,TRBJ2-5,TRBV13,NA,once
CASSQDPTGHEQYF,TGCGCCAGCAGCCAAGACCCCACAGGGCACGAGCAGTACTTC,TRBJ2-7,TRBV4-1,NA,once
CASNLRGGLSTEAFF,TGTGCCAGCAACCTCCGGGGGGGCTTGAGCACTGAAGCTTTCTTT,TRBJ1-1,TRBV2,NA,NA
CASSQGDRDSPNQPQHF,TGCGCCAGCAGCCAAGGAGACCGGGACAGCCCAAATCAGCCCCAGCATTTT,TRBJ1-5,TRBV4-1,TRBD1,few
CASSKSSGGAILVQFF,TGCGCCAGCAGCAAATCTAGCGGGGGGGCTATACTGGTGCAGTTCTTC,TRBJ2-1,TRBV4-1,TRBD2,NA
CASSLVGQGPPYGYTF,TGTGCCAGTAGTCTAGTGGGACAGGGACCTCCCTATGGCTACACCTTC,TRBJ1-2,TRBV19,TRBD1,NA
CAITPPGTSGAYEQYF,TGTGCCATCACTCCCCCGGGGACTAGCGGGGCTTACGAGCAGTACTTC,TRBJ2-7,TRBV10-3,TRBD2,once
CASSLGIHRNTGELFF,TGTGCCAGCAGCTTGGGTATACACCGGAACACCGGGGAGCTGTTTTTT,TRBJ2-2,TRBV5-6,NA,NA
CATRDSITRITSNEQFF,TGTGCCACTCGGGACAGTATAACCCGCATTACTAGCAATGAGCAGTTCTTC,TRBJ2-1,TRBV5-4,TRBD1,NA
CASSFMSGGPTDTQYF,TGCGCCAGCAGCTTTATGTCGGGGGGTCCCACAGATACGCAGTATTTT,TRBJ2-3,TRBV5-1,TRBD2,NA
CASSSGGALNEQYF,TGTGCCAGCAGCAGCGGGGGGGCTTTAAACGAGCAGTACTTC,TRBJ2-7,TRBV6-5,TRBD2,NA
CASRYMNTEAFF,TGTGCCAGCAGGTACATGAACACTGAAGCTTTCTTT,TRBJ1-1,TRBV28,NA,NA
CASSQDSRDTYEQYF,TGTGCCAGCAGCCAAGATAGCCGGGATACCTACGAGCAGTACTTC,TRBJ2-7,TRBV14,NA,NA
CATGTRQETQYF,TGTGCCACGGGGACTAGACAAGAGACCCAGTACTTC,TRBJ2-5,TRBV19,TRBD2,NA
CASSYSTGTEAFF,TGTGCCAGCAGTTACTCAACGGGCACTGAAGCTTTCTTT,TRBJ1-1,TRBV6-5,NA,NA
CASIGDMNSPLHF,TGTGCCAGCATTGGTGACATGAATTCACCCCTCCACTTT,TRBJ1-6,TRBV28,NA,NA
CASSPARRTGSNSPLHF,TGTGCCAGCAGCCCCGCGAGACGGACAGGGTCAAATTCACCCCTCCACTTT,TRBJ1-6,TRBV28,TRBD1,NA
CSVGGPRWQFF,TGCAGCGTGGGGGGGCCGCGATGGCAGTTCTTC,TRBJ2-1,TRBV29-1,NA,once